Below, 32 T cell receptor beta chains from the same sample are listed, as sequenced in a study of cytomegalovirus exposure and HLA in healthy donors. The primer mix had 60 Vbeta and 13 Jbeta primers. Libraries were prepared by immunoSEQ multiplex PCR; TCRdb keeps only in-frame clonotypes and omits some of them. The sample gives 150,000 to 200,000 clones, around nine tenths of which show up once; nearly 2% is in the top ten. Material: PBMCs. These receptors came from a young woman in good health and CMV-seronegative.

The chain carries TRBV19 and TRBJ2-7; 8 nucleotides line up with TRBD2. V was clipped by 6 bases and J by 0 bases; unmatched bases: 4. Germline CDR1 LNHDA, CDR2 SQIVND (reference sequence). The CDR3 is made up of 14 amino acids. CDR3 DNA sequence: TGTGCCAGTAGCTTCGGGGGGGTCTCCTACGAGCAGTACTTC. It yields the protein CASSFGGVSYEQYF.

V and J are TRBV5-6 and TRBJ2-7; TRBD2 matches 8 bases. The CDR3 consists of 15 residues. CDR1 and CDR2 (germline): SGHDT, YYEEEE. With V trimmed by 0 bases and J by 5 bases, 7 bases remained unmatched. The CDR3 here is CASSLGTSLHHEQYF. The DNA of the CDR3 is TGTGCCAGCAGCTTGGGGACTAGCCTTCACCACGAGCAGTACTTC.

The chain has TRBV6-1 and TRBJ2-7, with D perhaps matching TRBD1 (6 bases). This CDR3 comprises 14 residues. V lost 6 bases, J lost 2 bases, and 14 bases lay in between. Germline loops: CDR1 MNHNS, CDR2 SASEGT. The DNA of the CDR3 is TGTGCCAGCAGAGAACAGGGAAATCCCTACGAGCAGTACTTC. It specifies CASREQGNPYEQYF.

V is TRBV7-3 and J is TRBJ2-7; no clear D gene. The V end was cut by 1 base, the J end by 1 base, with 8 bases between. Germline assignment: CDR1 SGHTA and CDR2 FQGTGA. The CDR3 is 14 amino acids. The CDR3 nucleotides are TGTGCCAGCAGCTTAAGCGGAGAATCCTACGAGCAGTACTTC. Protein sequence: CASSLSGESYEQYF.

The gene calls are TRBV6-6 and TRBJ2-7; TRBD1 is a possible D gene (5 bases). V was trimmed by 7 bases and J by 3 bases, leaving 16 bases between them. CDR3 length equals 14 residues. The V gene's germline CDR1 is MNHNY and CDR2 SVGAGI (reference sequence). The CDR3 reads CASTEGVRHYEQYF. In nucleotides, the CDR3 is TGTGCCAGCACCGAAGGGGTCAGACACTACGAGCAGTACTTC.

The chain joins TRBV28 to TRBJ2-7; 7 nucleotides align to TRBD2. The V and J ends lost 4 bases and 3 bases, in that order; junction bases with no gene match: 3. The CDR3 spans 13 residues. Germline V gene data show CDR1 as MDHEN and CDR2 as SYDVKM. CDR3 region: CASSSSGNYEQYF. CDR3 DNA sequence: TGTGCCAGCAGTTCTAGCGGAAACTACGAGCAGTACTTC.

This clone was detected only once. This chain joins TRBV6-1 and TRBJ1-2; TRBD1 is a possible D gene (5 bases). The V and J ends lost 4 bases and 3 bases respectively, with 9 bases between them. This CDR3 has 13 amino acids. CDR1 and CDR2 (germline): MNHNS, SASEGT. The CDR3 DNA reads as TGTGCCAGCAGTGGACAGATCGACTATGGCTACACCTTC. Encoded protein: CASSGQIDYGYTF.

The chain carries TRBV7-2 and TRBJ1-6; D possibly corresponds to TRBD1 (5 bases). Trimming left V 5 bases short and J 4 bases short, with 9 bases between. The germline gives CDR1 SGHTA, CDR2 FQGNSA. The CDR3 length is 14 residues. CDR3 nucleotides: TGTGCCAGCAGCATTGGGGGGTATAATTCACCCCTCCACTTT. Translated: CASSIGGYNSPLHF.

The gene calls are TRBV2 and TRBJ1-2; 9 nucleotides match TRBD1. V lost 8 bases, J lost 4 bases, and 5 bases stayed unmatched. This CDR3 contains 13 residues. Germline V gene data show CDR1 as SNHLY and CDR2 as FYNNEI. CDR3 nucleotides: TGTGCCAGCGGGACAGGGCAGGGCTATGGCTACACCTTC. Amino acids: CASGTGQGYGYTF. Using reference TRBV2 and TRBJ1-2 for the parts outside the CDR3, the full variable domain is EPEVTQTPSHQVTQMGQEVILRCVPISNHLYFYWYRQILGQKVEFLVSFYNNEISEKSEIFDDQFSVERPDGSNFTLKIRSTKLEDSAMYFCASGTGQGYGYTFGSGTRLTVV.

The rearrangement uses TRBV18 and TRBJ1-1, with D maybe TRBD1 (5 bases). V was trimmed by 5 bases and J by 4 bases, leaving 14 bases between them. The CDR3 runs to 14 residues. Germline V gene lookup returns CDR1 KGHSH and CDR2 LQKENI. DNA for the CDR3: TGTGCCAGCTCAACCTTGGACATGCGCACTGAAGCTTTCTTT. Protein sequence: CASSTLDMRTEAFF.

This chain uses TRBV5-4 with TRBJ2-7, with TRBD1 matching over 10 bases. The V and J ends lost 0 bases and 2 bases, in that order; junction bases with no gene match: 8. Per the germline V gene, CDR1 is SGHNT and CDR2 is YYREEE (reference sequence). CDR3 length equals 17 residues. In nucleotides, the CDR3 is TGTGCCAGCAGCTTGGGCCGGATGACAGGGGGCCCCTACGAGCAGTACTTC. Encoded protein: CASSLGRMTGGPYEQYF.

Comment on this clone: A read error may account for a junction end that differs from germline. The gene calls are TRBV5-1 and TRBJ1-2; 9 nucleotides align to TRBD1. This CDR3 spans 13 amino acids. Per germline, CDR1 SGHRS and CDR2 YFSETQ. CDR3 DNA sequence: TGCGCCAGCAGCTTGAGACAGGGGGAAGGCTACGCCTTC. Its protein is CASSLRQGEGYAF. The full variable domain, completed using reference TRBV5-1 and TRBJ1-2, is KAGVTQTPRYLIKTRGQQVTLSCSPISGHRSVSWYQQTPGQGLQFLFEYFSETQRNKGNFPGRFSGRQFSNSRSEMNVSTLELGDSALYLCASSLRQGEGYAFGSGTRLTVV.

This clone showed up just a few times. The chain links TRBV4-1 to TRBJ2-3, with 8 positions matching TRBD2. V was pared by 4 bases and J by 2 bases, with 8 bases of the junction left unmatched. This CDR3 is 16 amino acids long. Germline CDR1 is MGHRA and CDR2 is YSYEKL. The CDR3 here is CASSREKAGATDTQYF. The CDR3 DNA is TGCGCCAGCAGCCGAGAAAAAGCGGGGGCCACAGATACGCAGTATTTT.

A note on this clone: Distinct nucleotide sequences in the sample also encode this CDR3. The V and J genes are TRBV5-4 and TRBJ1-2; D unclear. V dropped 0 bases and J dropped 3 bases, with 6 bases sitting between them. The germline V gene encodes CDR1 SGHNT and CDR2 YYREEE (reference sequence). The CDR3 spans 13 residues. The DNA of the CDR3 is TGTGCCAGCAGCTTGGCCCGGGACTATGGCTACACCTTC. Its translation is CASSLARDYGYTF.

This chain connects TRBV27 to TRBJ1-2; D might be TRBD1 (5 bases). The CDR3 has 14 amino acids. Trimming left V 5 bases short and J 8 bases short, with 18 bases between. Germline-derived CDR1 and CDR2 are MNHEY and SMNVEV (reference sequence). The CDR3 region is CASSITGGGSGYTF. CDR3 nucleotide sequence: TGTGCCAGCAGTATTACCGGGGGAGGTAGCGGCTACACCTTC.

DNA of the CDR3: TGTGCCAGCAGCATCCGGGGGGACGGGAATGAGCAGTTCTTC. It yields the protein CASSIRGDGNEQFF. This rearrangement joins TRBV9 to TRBJ2-1; 7 bases match TRBD2. V was pared by 4 bases and J by 7 bases, with 8 bases of the junction left unmatched. The length of the CDR3 is 14 residues. Germline lookup yields CDR1 SGDLS and CDR2 YYNGEE.

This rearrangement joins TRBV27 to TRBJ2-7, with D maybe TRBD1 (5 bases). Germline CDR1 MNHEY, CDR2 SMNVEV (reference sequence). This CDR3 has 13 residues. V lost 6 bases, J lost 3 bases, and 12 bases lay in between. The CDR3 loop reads CASSNTQGYEQYF. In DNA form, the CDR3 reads TGTGCCAGCAGCAATACTCAGGGCTACGAGCAGTACTTC.

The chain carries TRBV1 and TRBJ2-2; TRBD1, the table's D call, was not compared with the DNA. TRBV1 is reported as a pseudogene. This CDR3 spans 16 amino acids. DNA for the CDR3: TGCACCAGCAGCCAAAAGACCCAGGGGGTCACCGGGGAGCTGTTTTTT. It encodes CTSSQKTQGVTGELFF.

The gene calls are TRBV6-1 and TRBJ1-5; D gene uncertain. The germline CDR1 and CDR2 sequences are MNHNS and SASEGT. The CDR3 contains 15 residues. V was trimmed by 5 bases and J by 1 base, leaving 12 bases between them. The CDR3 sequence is CASSFGVLSNQPQHF. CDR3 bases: TGTGCCAGCAGTTTCGGGGTCCTGAGCAATCAGCCCCAGCATTTT.

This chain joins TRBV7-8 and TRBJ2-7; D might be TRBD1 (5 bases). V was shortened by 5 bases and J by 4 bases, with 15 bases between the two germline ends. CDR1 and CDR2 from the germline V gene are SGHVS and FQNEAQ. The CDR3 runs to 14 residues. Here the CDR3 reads CASSPPGSPYEQYF. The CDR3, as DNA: TGTGCCAGCAGCCCCCCAGGGTCTCCGTACGAGCAGTACTTC. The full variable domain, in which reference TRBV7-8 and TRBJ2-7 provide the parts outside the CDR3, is GAGVSQSPRYKVAKRGQDVALRCDPISGHVSLFWYQQALGQGPEFLTYFQNEAQLDKSGLPSDRFFAERPEGSVSTLKIQRTQQEDSAVYLCASSPPGSPYEQYFGPGTRLTVT.

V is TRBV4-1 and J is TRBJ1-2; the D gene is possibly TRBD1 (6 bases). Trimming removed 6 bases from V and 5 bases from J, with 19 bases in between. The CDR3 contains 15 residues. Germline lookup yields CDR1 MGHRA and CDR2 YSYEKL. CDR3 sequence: CASRPRGGRSYGYTF. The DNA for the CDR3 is TGCGCCAGCAGACCCCGGGGGGGCAGAAGTTATGGCTACACCTTC.

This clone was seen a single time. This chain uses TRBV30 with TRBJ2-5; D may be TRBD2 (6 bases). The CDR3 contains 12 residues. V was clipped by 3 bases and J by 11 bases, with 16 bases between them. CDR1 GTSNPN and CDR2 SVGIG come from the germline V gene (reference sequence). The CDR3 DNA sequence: TGTGCCTGGAGCCAAGGTCCGGGGGAGCAGTACTTC. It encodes CAWSQGPGEQYF.

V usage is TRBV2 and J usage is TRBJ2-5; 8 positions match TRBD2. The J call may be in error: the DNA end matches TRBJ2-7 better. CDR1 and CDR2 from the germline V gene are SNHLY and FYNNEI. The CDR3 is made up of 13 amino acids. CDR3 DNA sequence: TGTGCCAGCAGTACCGGGACTAGCTACGAGCAGTACTTC. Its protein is CASSTGTSYEQYF.

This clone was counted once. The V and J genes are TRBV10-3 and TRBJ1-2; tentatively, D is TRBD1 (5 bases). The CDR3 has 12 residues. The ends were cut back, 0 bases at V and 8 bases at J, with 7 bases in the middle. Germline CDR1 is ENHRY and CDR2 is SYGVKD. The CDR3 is CAISESTGGYTF. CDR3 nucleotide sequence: TGTGCCATCAGTGAGTCAACAGGAGGCTACACCTTC.

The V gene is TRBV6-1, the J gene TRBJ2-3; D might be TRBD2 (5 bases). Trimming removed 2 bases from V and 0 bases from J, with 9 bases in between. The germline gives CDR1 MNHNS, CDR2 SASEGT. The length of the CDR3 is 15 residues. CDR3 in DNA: TGTGCCAGCAGTGAAACGGCGGGTAGCACAGATACGCAGTATTTT. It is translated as CASSETAGSTDTQYF.

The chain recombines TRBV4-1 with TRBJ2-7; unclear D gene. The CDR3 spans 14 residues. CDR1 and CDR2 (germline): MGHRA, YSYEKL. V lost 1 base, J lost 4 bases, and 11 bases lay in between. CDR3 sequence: CASSQGAIWYEQYF. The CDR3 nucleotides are TGCGCCAGCAGCCAAGGGGCCATTTGGTACGAGCAGTACTTC.

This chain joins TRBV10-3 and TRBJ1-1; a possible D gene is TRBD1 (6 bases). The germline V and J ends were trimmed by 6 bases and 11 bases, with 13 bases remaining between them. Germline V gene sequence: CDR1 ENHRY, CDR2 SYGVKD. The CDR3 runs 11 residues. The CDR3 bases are TGTGCCATCAGCGACGGGGGGCAGGCTTTCTTT. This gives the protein CAISDGGQAFF.

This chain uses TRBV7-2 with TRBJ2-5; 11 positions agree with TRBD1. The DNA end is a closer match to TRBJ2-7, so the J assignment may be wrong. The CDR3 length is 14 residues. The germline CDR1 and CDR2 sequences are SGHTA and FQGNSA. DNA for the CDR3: TGTGCCAGCAGCCCAGGACAGGGGGCGGTCGAGCAGTACTTC. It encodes CASSPGQGAVEQYF.

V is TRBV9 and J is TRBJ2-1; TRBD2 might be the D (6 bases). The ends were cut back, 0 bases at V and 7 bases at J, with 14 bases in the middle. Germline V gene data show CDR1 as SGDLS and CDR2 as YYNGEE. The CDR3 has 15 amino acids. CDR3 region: CASSVAVGAGNEQFF. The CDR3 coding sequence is TGTGCCAGCAGCGTAGCCGTCGGAGCGGGTAATGAGCAGTTCTTC. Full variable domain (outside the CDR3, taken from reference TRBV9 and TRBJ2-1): DSGVTQTPKHLITATGQRVTLRCSPRSGDLSVYWYQQSLDQGLQFLIQYYNGEERAKGNILERFSAQQFPDLHSELNLSSLELGDSALYFCASSVAVGAGNEQFFGPGTRLTVL.

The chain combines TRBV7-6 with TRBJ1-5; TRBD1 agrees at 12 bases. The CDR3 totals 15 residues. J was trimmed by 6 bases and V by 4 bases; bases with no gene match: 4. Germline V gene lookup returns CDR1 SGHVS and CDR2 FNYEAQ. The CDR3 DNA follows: TGTGCCAGCAGCTCCGGGACAGGGGGCGGTCAGCCCCAGCATTTT. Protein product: CASSSGTGGGQPQHF.

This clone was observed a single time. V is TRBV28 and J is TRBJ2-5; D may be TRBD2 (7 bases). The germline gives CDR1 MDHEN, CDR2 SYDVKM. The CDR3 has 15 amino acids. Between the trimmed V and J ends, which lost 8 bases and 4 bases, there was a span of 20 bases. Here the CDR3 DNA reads TGTGCCAGCCGCCGACGGGGGGCATTGCGAGAGACCCAGTACTTC. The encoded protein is CASRRRGALRETQYF.

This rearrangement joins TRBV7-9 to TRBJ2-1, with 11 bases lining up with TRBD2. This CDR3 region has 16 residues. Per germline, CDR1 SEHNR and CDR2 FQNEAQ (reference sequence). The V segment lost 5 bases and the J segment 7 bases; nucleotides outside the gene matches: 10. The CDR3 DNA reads TGTGCCAGCAGCCAACCAACTAGCGGGAGTGGGAATGAGCAGTTCTTC. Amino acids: CASSQPTSGSGNEQFF.